The 27 T cell receptor beta chains below were found in one sample sequenced in a study of breast tumors, draining lymph nodes, adjacent tissues (dated by TCRdb to about 2016). Library creation used multiplex PCR. This sample was sequenced with an Illumina HiSeq 2000. The public sequencing data were trimmed at Q25 with fastp and processed into clonotypes with MiXCR by TCRdb, which kept only in-frame beta chains. Merged by CDR3 protein, the rows form single entries marked with the most common genes and DNA. The sample table holds 60,000 to 70,000 distinct CDR3 sequences, of which less than 75% were seen once. The ten largest clones capture roughly 18% of the sample. Sequencing was carried out using breast tumor tissue. Receptors were obtained from a female donor with breast cancer. Some clones in this sample may be carry-over from other donors' samples.

Remarks on this clonotype: At one end the junction does not follow the germline gene, possibly because of a read error. The chain is built from TRBV7-2 and TRBJ1-4; possible D gene TRBD1, 5 bases. The CDR3 consists of 13 residues. Germline V gene lookup returns CDR1 SGHTA and CDR2 FQGNSA. CDR3 in DNA: TGTGCCAGCAGCCCGGGGTGGGACGAAAAACTGCTTTTT. Amino acids: CASSPGWDEKLLF.

The chain recombines TRBV5-1 with TRBJ2-3; D is tentatively TRBD1 or TRBD2 (6 bases each). Germline V gene data show CDR1 as SGHRS and CDR2 as YFSETQ. V was clipped by 4 bases and J by 4 bases, with 19 bases between them. The CDR3 is made up of 16 amino acids. The CDR3 DNA sequence: TGCGCCAGCAGCAGTGACCGGGGGCAGGTCGCAGATACGCAGTATTTT. Protein product: CASSSDRGQVADTQYF.

This clonotype has ten or more counts. This chain connects TRBV2 to TRBJ1-1; weak D call: TRBD1 (5 bases). The CDR3 sequence is 14 residues long. Trimming took 2 bases from V and 1 from J, leaving 8 bases between them. Germline loops: CDR1 SNHLY, CDR2 FYNNEI. CDR3 in DNA: TGTGCCAGCAGTGAAAGGGGTGGGAACACTGAAGCTTTCTTT. Its translation is CASSERGGNTEAFF.

Concerning this clonotype: The CDR3 end shows no conserved phenylalanine or tryptophan, and so a read error is likely. The chain links TRBV20-1 to TRBJ1-6, with TRBD1 as a possible D gene (6 bases). The CDR3 has 15 residues. CDR1 and CDR2 from the germline V gene are DFQATT and SNEGSKA (reference sequence). The chain's CDR3 is CSAAQGLGWDSPLHL. The CDR3 DNA sequence: TGTAGTGCTGCACAGGGTCTCGGATGGGATTCACCCCTCCACCTT.

This clonotype was seen ten or more times. The chain joins TRBV10-3 to TRBJ1-4; D is ambiguous. CDR1 is ENHRY, CDR2 SYGVKD, per germline. The CDR3 has 13 amino acids. Trimming left V 8 bases short and J 7 bases short, with 14 bases between. This chain's CDR3 is CAIRISLGEKLFF. The CDR3 nucleotides are TGTGCCATCCGGATTTCCCTGGGTGAAAAACTGTTTTTT.

By proportion, this clonotype is medium-sized. This rearrangement joins TRBV19 to TRBJ2-7; 8 bases map to TRBD1. CDR3 size: 15 residues. V gave up 10 bases and J gave up 2 bases; unmatched junction bases: 13. Germline CDR1 and CDR2: LNHDA and SQIVND (reference sequence). CDR3 bases: TGTGCCACCCCCAGGCCCCAGACAGGGGCCTACGAGCAGTACTTC. Translated: CATPRPQTGAYEQYF. The entire variable domain, with the rest obtained from reference TRBV19 and TRBJ2-7, is as follows: DGGITQSPKYLFRKEGQNVTLSCEQNLNHDAMYWYRQDPGQGLRLIYYSQIVNDFQKGDIAEGYSVSREKKESFPLTVTSAQKNPTAFYLCATPRPQTGAYEQYFGPGTRLTVT.

The chain couples TRBV24-1 to TRBJ2-3, with 7 bases that match TRBD1. J gave up 3 bases and V 2 bases, and 7 bases lay outside the gene matches. The CDR3 runs to 16 residues. Looked up from germline, CDR1 is KGHDR and CDR2 is SFDVKD. The CDR3: CATSDYRAGGTDTQYF. CDR3 in DNA: TGTGCCACCAGTGATTATAGGGCAGGGGGTACAGATACGCAGTATTTT.

In this sample, this clonotype turned up a few times. The DNA for the CDR3 is TGTGCCAGCAGCTTATCCGGGGGGGCCGGAGGGACCGGGCATCTGTTTTTT. It translates to CASSLSGGAGGTGHLFF. The chain recombines TRBV7-3 with TRBJ2-2; TRBD2 agrees at 8 bases. The V segment lost 2 bases and the J segment 14 bases; nucleotides outside the gene matches: 19. Germline V gene lookup returns CDR1 SGHTA and CDR2 FQGTGA. CDR3 length: 17 amino acids.

In its sample, this clonotype was seen a few times. CDR3 DNA: TGCAGCGTAGACAGGGGCGGAGAGACCCAGTACTTC. Translating gives CSVDRGGETQYF. V and J are TRBV29-1 and TRBJ2-5, with TRBD1 identical over 8 bases. With V trimmed by 6 bases and J by 4 bases, 4 bases remained unmatched. The CDR3 has 12 amino acids. Per the germline V gene, CDR1 is SQVTM and CDR2 is ANQGSEA.

The sample holds a few counts of this clonotype. This chain links TRBV27 with TRBJ2-7, with D uncertain. The CDR3 is 12 residues long. The V gene lost 4 bases and the J gene lost 0 bases, with 4 bases spanning the gap. The germline CDR1 and CDR2 sequences are MNHEY and SMNVEV (reference sequence). The CDR3 DNA follows: TGTGCCAGCAGTTCCAGCTCCTACGAGCAGTACTTC. It codes for CASSSSSYEQYF.

This clonotype has a count of ten or more. The genes are TRBV5-1 and TRBJ2-1; tentative D call: TRBD1 (6 bases). The germline gives CDR1 SGHRS, CDR2 YFSETQ. The CDR3 runs 13 residues. Trimming left V 4 bases short and J 4 bases short, with 9 bases between. This CDR3 reads CASSVDRYNEQFF. The DNA for the CDR3 is TGCGCCAGCAGCGTTGACAGGTACAATGAGCAGTTCTTC.

V is TRBV12-3 or TRBV12-4 and J is TRBJ2-2; D is possibly TRBD1 (5 bases). The CDR3 totals 13 residues. The V end was cut by 1 base, the J end by 7 bases, with 7 bases between. CDR3 bases: TGTGCCAGCAGTTTAGAGGGGTTCGGGGAGCTGTTTTTT. Translated, it gives CASSLEGFGELFF.

This clonotype was counted at least ten times. The V and J genes are TRBV3-1 and TRBJ2-5; D is perhaps TRBD1 (6 bases). Trimming pared 3 bases from V and 1 base from J, leaving 12 bases between. In germline, CDR1 is LGHDT, CDR2 YNNKEL (reference sequence). CDR3 length equals 15 residues. The CDR3 nucleotides read TGTGCCAGCAGCCAGACGGACAGAGGCCAAGAGACCCAGTACTTC. It codes for CASSQTDRGQETQYF.

This clonotype was seen ten or more times. The chain joins TRBV12-3 or TRBV12-4 to TRBJ1-5; D is ambiguous. This CDR3 has 14 residues. Deletions cut 3 bases from V and 4 bases from J, with 10 bases between. Here the CDR3 DNA reads TGTGCCAGCAGTTTCGGTTTCGATAATCAGCCCCAGCATTTT. It yields the protein CASSFGFDNQPQHF.

Comments on this clonotype: A much larger clone differs by one base, so this may be a read error. V gene TRBV5-6 combines with J gene TRBJ2-2; 11 bases agree with TRBD2. V lost 1 base to trimming and J lost 5 bases; unmatched junction nucleotides: 7. The V gene's germline CDR1 is SGHDT and CDR2 YYEEEE. This CDR3 comprises 17 residues. The CDR3 reads CASSLRSASGRTGELFF. The CDR3 DNA sequence: TGTGCCAGCAGCTTGAGGTCGGCTAGCGGGAGGACCGGGGAGCTGTTTTTT.

This clonotype was seen at least ten times. V is TRBV6-6 and J is TRBJ2-5; 12 bases align to TRBD2. V gave up 8 bases and J gave up 1 base; unmatched junction bases: 8. The length of the CDR3 is 16 residues. Germline V gives CDR1 MNHNY, CDR2 SVGAGI (reference sequence). The chain's CDR3 is CASRSSGGAVQETQYF. The CDR3 DNA follows: TGTGCCAGCCGGTCTAGCGGGGGGGCTGTCCAAGAGACCCAGTACTTC.

The chain couples TRBV24-1 to TRBJ2-2, with D maybe TRBD2 (5 bases). Trimming left V 8 bases short and J 0 bases short, with 6 bases between. Per germline, CDR1 KGHDR and CDR2 SFDVKD. The CDR3 loop spans 13 amino acids. The CDR3 reads CATNGANTGELFF. The CDR3 DNA reads as TGTGCCACCAACGGGGCGAACACCGGGGAGCTGTTTTTT.

The J gene is TRBJ1-4, the V gene TRBV2; 7 positions match TRBD1. Germline V gene lookup returns CDR1 SNHLY and CDR2 FYNNEI. The ends lost 6 bases at V and 8 bases at J; junction bases unmatched: 9. The CDR3 is 14 residues long. CDR3 loop: CASSPTGWDEKLFF. In DNA, the CDR3 is TGTGCCAGCAGCCCGACAGGGTGGGACGAAAAACTGTTTTTT. Together with reference TRBV2 and TRBJ1-4, the CDR3 gives the full variable domain: EPEVTQTPSHQVTQMGQEVILRCVPISNHLYFYWYRQILGQKVEFLVSFYNNEISEKSEIFDDQFSVERPDGSNFTLKIRSTKLEDSAMYFCASSPTGWDEKLFFGSGTQLSVL.

The genes are TRBV20-1 and TRBJ2-5; 9 bases map to TRBD2. CDR3 length: 17 amino acids. Germline V gene sequence: CDR1 DFQATT, CDR2 SNEGSKA (reference sequence). With 3 bases clipped from V and 5 bases from J, the junction kept 16 bases outside the gene matches. The CDR3 region is CSARGYSGGWRYETQYF. CDR3 DNA: TGCAGTGCTAGGGGTTATAGCGGGGGATGGAGGTATGAGACCCAGTACTTC.

In this sample, this clonotype turned up many times. V is TRBV4-1 and J is TRBJ2-2; no reliable D call. Trimming took 1 base from V and 7 from J, leaving 19 bases between them. The CDR3 runs 17 residues. Germline CDR1 and CDR2: MGHRA and YSYEKL. The CDR3 loop is CASSQVFSPGVGGELFF. CDR3 DNA sequence: TGCGCCAGCAGCCAAGTTTTTAGCCCCGGAGTGGGCGGGGAGCTGTTTTTT.

This sequence joins TRBV12-3 or TRBV12-4 and TRBJ1-2; TRBD1 is a possible D gene (5 bases). The V end was cut by 1 base, the J end by 4 bases, with 7 bases between. The CDR3 is made up of 13 amino acids. The CDR3 coding sequence is TGTGCCAGCAGTTTAGGGGGGATCTATGGCTACACCTTC. Residues: CASSLGGIYGYTF.

The chain joins TRBV7-9 to TRBJ1-2; D not certain. CDR3 length: 11 amino acids. V lost 5 bases, J lost 4 bases, and 5 bases lay in between. Germline V gene lookup returns CDR1 SEHNR and CDR2 FQNEAQ (reference sequence). CDR3 coding DNA: TGTGCCAGCAGCGGCCGCTATGGCTACACCTTC. Protein product: CASSGRYGYTF.

Note on this clonotype: An end of the junction does not agree with germline; a read error may underlie this. This chain uses TRBV4-1 with TRBJ2-1; perhaps TRBD2 as D (8 bases). From germline, CDR1 is MGHRA and CDR2 YSYEKL. CDR3 length: 16 amino acids. The CDR3 here is CASSREGASSYNEQFF. The CDR3 nucleotides read TGTGCCAGCAGCCGGGAGGGGGCAAGCTCCTACAATGAGCAGTTCTTC.

This sequence joins TRBV7-9 and TRBJ2-7, with a tentative D call TRBD1 (6 bases). The V and J ends lost 5 bases and 2 bases respectively, with 13 bases between them. This CDR3 region has 14 residues. Germline V lookup: CDR1 SEHNR, CDR2 FQNEAQ (reference sequence). CDR3: CASSHAQGTYEQYF. CDR3 DNA sequence: TGTGCCAGCAGCCATGCTCAGGGGACCTACGAGCAGTACTTC. Supplemented by reference TRBV7-9 and TRBJ2-7, the full variable domain reads DTGVSQNPRHKITKRGQNVTFRCDPISEHNRLYWYRQTLGQGPEFLTYFQNEAQLEKSRLLSDRFSAERPKGSFSTLEIQRTEQGDSAMYLCASSHAQGTYEQYFGPGTRLTVT.

This clonotype occurred many times. This chain joins TRBV3-2 and TRBJ1-2. TRBV3-2 counts as a pseudogene. The CDR3 is 15 amino acids. The CDR3 reads CASSLKGEVNYGYTF. The CDR3 DNA follows: TGTGCCAGCAGCCTAAAAGGGGAGGTCAACTATGGCTACACCTTC.

This clonotype has a count of ten or more. It may be a read error: a sequence one base away is much more abundant. This chain links TRBV20-1 with TRBJ2-7, with 14 nucleotides matching TRBD2. In germline, CDR1 is DFQATT, CDR2 SNEGSKA (reference sequence). V trimming: 2 bases; J trimming: 5 bases; junction bases outside the gene matches: 5. This CDR3 contains 15 residues. CDR3 loop: CSARPGLAGANEQYF. The CDR3 DNA sequence: TGCAGTGCTAGACCGGGACTAGCGGGAGCCAACGAGCAGTACTTC.

This clonotype was seen repeatedly, ten times or more. The chain couples TRBV18 to TRBJ2-7, with 12 bases that match TRBD2. J lost 6 bases, V lost 3 bases, and 9 bases had no gene match. The CDR3 totals 16 residues. Germline loops: CDR1 KGHSH, CDR2 LQKENI. In DNA form, the CDR3 reads TGTGCCAGCTCACCCCCCCTAGCGGGGGGGCCGGGCGAGCAGTACTTC. Its translation: CASSPPLAGGPGEQYF.